This TCR beta chain is drawn from a study of T cells after posttransplantation cyclophosphamide. Cyclophosphamide on days +3 and +4 followed busulfan-fludarabine conditioning and a marrow graft. V lost 4 bases and J lost 8; bases outside the gene matches: 10. This CDR3 is 15 amino acids long. Germline V lookup: CDR1 MNHNS, CDR2 SASEGT. Profiling relied on immunoSEQ multiplex PCR, and the TCRdb table lists in-frame clones only, not all of them. The table has tens of thousands of clones, 90% seen once. Study-wide findings and caveats: TRB overlap between skin or GI tissue T cells and blood was limited. Donor CD8+ memory clones often dominated recipient blood repertoires at later times.

With respect to this clone: Its specificity is unknown.

The source was PBMCs, collected roughly 60 days after allogeneic stem cell transplant with posttransplant cyclophosphamide. The genes are TRBV6-1 and TRBJ1-4, with 7 bases that match TRBD1. This clonotype was sampled from a male patient aged 55 to 69 who received an allogeneic stem cell transplant from a related donor and was CMV-positive. The graft donor may be the source of some T cells. CDR3: CASSGARGPREKLFF. Written as DNA, the CDR3 is TGTGCCAGCAGTGGAGCGAGGGGGCCGCGGGAAAAACTGTTTTTT.